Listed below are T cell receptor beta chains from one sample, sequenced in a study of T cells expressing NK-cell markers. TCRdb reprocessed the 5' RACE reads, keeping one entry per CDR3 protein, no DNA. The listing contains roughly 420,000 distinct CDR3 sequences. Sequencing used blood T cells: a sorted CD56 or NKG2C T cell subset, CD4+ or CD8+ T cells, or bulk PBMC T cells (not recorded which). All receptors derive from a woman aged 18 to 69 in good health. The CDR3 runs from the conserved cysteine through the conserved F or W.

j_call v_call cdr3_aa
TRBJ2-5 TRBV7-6 CASSRDLAGETQYF
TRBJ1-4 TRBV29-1 CSVARSPGQGSVANEKLFF
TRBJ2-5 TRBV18 CASGKLADRETQYF
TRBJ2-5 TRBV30 CAWSPPGTSGLKTQYF
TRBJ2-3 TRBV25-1 CASSDPGLAYTQYF
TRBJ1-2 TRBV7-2 CASSPGTGEGGYTF
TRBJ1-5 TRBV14 CASSQGVGQRVNQPQHF
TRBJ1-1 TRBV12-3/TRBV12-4 CASGTLMNTEAFF
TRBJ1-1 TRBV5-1 CASSAVTYGTEAFF
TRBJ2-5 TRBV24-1 CATSDSLTSGKETQYF
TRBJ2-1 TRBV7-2 CASSLGGLAGDSEQFF
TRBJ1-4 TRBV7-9 CASSLGRKLNEKLFF
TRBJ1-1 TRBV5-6 CASSFRVGGPTEAFF
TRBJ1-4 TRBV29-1 CSASRSRNEKLFF
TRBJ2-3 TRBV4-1 CASSQVVATDTQYF
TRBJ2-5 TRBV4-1 CASSPESRQYQETQYF
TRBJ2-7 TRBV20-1 CSAYTDSSYEQYF
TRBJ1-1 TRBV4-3 CASSQLGAEAFF
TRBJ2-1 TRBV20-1 CSASPKRPLAGGLYNEQFF
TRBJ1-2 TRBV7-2 CASSLGQGAISGGYTF
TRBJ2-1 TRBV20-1 CSARGLAGGPTYNEQFF
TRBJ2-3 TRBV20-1 CSARHRSDTQYF
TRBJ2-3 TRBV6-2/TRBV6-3 CASSYPPGTSGVQQDTQYF
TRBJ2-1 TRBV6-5 CASSYSTAGGYNEQFF
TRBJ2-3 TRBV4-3 CASSQDDGDSTDTQYF
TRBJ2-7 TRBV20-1 CSVPSNGEDEQYF
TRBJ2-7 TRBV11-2 CASSFLTSLEQYF
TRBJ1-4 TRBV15 CATSRAPGITNEKLFF
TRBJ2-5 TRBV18 CASSPREYQETQYF
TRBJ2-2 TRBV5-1 CASSLALGLAGQNTGELFF
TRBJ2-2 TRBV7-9 CASSSGSGELFF
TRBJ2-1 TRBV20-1 CSARVRSGEGSSYNEQFF
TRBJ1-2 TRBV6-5 CASSYGGGGYTF
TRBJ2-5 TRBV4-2 CASSQDGKQETQYF
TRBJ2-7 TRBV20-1 CSARDRAGVNYEQYF
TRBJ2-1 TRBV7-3 CASSLTESAGGSHEQFF
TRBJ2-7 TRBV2 CASSESAIDEQYF
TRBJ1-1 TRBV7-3 CASSLLERTEAFF
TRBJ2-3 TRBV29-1 CSVLRSDTQYF
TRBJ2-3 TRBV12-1 CARSGVPDTQYF
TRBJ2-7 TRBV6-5 CASSYSTALGEQYF
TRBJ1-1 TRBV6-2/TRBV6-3 CASRLWGEGTATEAFF
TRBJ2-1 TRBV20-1 CSAQEGLAVYNEQFF
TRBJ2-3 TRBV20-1 CSARGAGDTQYF
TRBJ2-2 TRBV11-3 CASSLDSGLSRTGELFF
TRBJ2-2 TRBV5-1 CASSSIATGELFF